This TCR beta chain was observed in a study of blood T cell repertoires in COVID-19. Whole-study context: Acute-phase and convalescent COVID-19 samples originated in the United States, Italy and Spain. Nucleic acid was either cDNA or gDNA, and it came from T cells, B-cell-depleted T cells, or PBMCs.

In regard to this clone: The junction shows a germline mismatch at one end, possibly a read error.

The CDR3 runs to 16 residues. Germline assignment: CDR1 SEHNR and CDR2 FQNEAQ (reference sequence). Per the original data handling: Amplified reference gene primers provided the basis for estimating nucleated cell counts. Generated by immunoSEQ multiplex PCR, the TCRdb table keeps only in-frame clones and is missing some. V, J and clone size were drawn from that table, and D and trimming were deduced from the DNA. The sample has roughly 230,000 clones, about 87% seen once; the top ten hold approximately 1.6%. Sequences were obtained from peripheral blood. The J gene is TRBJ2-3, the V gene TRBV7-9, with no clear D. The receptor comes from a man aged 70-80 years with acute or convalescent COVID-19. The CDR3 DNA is TGTGCCAGCAGCTTTGGTTTGCATGGATTCACAGATACGCAGTACTTT. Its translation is CASSFGLHGFTDTQYF. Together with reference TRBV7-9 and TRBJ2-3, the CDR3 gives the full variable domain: DTGVSQNPRHKITKRGQNVTFRCDPISEHNRLYWYRQTLGQGPEFLTYFQNEAQLEKSRLLSDRFSAERPKGSFSTLEIQRTEQGDSAMYLCASSFGLHGFTDTQYFGPGTRLTVL.